This TCR beta chain was found in a study of T-cell reconstitution after alpha-beta-depleted transplantation in children. During its preparation, the TCRbeta library received unique molecular identifiers. TCRdb re-derived calls from the PCR reads in MiXCR, one entry per CDR3 protein. The sample has 450,000 to 500,000 distinct CDR3 sequences, around 12% seen once; the top ten hold around 5.6%. Trimming removed 8 bases at V and 5 bases at J, with 17 bases between. CDR1 SGHVS and CDR2 FNYEAQ come from the germline V gene. The CDR3 runs to 14 residues. The V and J genes are TRBV7-6 and TRBJ2-3; a weak D match, TRBD1 (6 bases). The source of this sequence is a human donor who donated a stem cell graft to a child with combined immunodeficiency. The sample consisted of PBMCs from the stem cell graft donor, taken from the stem cell graft. In DNA form, the CDR3 reads TGTGCCAGCTTGGGGGCCGAGACCGGAGATACGCAGTATTTT. Its protein is CASLGAETGDTQYF.